This T cell receptor (beta chain) is drawn from a study of shared clonotypes between healthy human individuals. CD8 cells classed as naive were CD45RO-negative and positively selected for CCR7, excluding terminally differentiated effector memory CD45RA+ cells. Produced via immunoSEQ multiplex PCR; TCRdb's table is partial and in-frame only. The sample has hundreds of thousands of clones, around 92% seen once. With 6 bases removed from V and 0 bases from J, the gap between germline ends came to 12 bases. Looked up from germline, CDR1 is LNHDA and CDR2 is SQIVND (reference sequence). The CDR3 consists of 15 residues. Overall study findings and caveats: The expectation was that sequencing depth would affect clonotype sharing among donors.

This clone came up once. What it recognizes is unknown. The specimen was naive CD8+ T cells sorted from blood. The chain has TRBV19 and TRBJ1-3, with D unclear. This receptor was taken from a man younger than 40 in good health. CDR3 in amino acids: CASRLSVFSGNTIYF. The CDR3 DNA sequence: TGTGCCAGTAGGCTAAGCGTTTTCTCTGGAAACACCATATATTTT. Drawing the rest from reference TRBV19 and TRBJ1-3, the complete variable domain is DGGITQSPKYLFRKEGQNVTLSCEQNLNHDAMYWYRQDPGQGLRLIYYSQIVNDFQKGDIAEGYSVSREKKESFPLTVTSAQKNPTAFYLCASRLSVFSGNTIYFGEGSWLTVV.